Below, one T cell receptor (beta chain) is given with its context. The repertoire was sequenced with immunoSEQ multiplex PCR; TCRdb's copy has only in-frame clones and lacks some. Found here are about 360,000 clones, approximately 86% of them singletons; the top ten hold under 8.5%. The entry originates in a study of blood T cell repertoires in COVID-19. The ends lost 0 bases at V and 5 bases at J; junction bases unmatched: 7. Germline V lookup: CDR1 SGHRS, CDR2 YFSETQ. The CDR3 has 15 residues. The V call is TRBV5-1, the J call TRBJ2-7; 8 bases are a match to TRBD1. The clonotype originates from a woman in her sixties with COVID-19, enrolled during active disease. Sequenced input: peripheral blood. CDR3 DNA: TGCGCCAGCAGCTTGGGACAGGGGATTTACGACGAGCAGTACTTC. Its translation: CASSLGQGIYDEQYF.